A single T cell receptor beta chain is shown here with its context. The antigen remains unidentified. The sample belongs to a study of cytomegalovirus exposure and HLA in healthy donors. General study findings and limits: Rarity characterized most TCR sequences, yet some public TCRs appeared in many donors.

The data were produced by immunoSEQ multiplex PCR, yet TCRdb's version contains in-frame clones alone and is incomplete. The sample records tens of thousands of clones, roughly 84% being singletons. CDR3 length equals 17 residues. The J segment lost 4 bases and the V segment lost 0 bases, leaving 8 bases of the junction unmatched. Germline loops: CDR1 SGHKS, CDR2 YYEKEE (reference sequence). This TCR was sampled from a woman between 18 and 30 years old in good health and CMV-seropositive. Sequencing was performed on PBMCs. The chain uses TRBV5-5 and TRBJ2-5, with TRBD2 matching 11 bases. The CDR3 here is CASSLEGLAGGRETQYF. The CDR3, as DNA: TGTGCCAGCAGCTTGGAGGGCCTAGCGGGGGGTCGAGAGACCCAGTACTTC. The entire variable domain, with the rest obtained from reference TRBV5-5 and TRBJ2-5, is as follows: DAGVTQSPTHLIKTRGQQVTLRCSPISGHKSVSWYQQVLGQGPQFIFQYYEKEERGRGNFPDRFSARQFPNYSSELNVNALLLGDSALYLCASSLEGLAGGRETQYFGPGTRLLVL.